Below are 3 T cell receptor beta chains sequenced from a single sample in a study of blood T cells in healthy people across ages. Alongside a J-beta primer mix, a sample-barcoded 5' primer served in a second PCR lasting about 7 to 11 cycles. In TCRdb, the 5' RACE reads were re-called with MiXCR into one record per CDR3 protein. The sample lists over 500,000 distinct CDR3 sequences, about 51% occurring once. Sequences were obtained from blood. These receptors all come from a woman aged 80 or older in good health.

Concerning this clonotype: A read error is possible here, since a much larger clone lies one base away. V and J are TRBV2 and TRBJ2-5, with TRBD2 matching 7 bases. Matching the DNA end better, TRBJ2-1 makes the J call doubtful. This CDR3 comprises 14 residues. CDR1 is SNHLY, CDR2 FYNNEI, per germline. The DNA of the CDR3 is TGTGCCAGCAGCCAACTAGCGCCACAAGAGACCCAGTTCTTC. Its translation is CASSQLAPQETQFF.

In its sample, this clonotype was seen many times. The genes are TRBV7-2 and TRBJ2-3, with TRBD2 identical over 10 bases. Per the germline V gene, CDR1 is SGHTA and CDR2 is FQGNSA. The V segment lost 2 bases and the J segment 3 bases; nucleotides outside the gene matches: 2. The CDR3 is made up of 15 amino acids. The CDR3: CASSLMGLATDTQYF. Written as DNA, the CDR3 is TGTGCCAGCAGCTTAATGGGACTAGCGACAGATACGCAGTATTTT.

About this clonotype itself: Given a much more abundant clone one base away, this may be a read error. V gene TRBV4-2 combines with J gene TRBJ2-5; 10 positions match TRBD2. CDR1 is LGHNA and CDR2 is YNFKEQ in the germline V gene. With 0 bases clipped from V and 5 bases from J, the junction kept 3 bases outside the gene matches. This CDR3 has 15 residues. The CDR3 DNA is TGTGCCAGCAGCCAAGATCTAGCGGGAGATGAGACCCAGTACTTC. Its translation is CASSQDLAGDETQYF.